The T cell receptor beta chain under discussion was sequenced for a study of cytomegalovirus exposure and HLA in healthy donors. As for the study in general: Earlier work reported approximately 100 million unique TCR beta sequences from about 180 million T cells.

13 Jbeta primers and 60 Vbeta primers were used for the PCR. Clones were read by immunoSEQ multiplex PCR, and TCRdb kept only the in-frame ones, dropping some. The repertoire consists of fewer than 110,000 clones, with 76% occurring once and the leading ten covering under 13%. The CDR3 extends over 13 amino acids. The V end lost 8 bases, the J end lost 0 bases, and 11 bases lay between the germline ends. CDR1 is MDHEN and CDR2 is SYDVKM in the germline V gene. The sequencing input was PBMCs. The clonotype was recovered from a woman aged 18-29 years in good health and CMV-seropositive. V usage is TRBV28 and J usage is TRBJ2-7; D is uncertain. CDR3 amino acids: CASRLWVSYEQYF. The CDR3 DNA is TGTGCCAGCCGACTCTGGGTCTCCTACGAGCAGTACTTC.